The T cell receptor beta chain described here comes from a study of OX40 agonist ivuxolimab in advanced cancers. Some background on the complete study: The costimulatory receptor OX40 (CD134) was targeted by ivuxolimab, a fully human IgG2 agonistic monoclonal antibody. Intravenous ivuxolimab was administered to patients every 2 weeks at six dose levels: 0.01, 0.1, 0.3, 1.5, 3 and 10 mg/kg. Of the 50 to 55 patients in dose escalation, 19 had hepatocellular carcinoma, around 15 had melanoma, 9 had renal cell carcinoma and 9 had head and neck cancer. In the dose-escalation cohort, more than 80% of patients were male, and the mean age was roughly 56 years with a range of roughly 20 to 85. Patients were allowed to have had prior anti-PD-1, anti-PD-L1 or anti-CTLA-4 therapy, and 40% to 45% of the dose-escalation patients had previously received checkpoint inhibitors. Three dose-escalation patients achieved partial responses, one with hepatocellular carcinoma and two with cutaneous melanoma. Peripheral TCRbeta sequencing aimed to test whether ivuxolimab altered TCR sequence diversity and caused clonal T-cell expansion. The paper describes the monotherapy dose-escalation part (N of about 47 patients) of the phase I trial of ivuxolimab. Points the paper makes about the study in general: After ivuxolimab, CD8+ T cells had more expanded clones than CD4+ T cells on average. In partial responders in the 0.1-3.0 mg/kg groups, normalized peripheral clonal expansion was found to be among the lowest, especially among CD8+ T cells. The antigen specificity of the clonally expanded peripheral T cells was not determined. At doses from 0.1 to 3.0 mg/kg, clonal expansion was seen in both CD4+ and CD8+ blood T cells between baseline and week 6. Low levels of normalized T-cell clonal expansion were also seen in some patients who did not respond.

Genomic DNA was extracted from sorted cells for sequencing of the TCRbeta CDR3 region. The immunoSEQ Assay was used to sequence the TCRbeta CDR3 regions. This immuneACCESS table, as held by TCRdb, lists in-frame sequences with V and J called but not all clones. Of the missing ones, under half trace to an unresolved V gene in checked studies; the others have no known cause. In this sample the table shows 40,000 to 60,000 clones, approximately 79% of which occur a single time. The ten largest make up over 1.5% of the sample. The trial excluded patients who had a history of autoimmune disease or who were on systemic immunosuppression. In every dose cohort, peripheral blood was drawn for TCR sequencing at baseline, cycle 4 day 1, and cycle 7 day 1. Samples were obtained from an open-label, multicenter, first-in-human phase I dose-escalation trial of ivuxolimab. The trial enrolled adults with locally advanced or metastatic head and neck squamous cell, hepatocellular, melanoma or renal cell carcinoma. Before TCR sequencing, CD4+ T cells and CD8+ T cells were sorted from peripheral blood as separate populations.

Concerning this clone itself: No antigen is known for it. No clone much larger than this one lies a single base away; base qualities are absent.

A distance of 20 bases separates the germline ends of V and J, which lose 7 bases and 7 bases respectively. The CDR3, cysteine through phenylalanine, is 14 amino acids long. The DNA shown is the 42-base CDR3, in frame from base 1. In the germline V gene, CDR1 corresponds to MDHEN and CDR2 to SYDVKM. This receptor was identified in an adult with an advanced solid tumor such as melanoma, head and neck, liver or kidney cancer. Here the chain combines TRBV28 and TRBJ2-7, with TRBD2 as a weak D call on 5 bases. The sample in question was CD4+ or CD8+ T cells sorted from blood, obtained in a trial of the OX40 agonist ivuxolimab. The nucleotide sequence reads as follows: TGTGCCAGCACCAAGCCAGTTGACTACGGAGAGCAGTACTTC. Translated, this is CASTKPVDYGEQYF. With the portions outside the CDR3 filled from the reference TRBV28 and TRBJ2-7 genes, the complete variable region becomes DVKVTQSSRYLVKRTGEKVFLECVQDMDHENMFWYRQDPGLGLRLIYFSYDVKMKEKGDIPEGYSVSREKKERFSLILESASTNQTSMYLCASTKPVDYGEQYFGPGTRLTVT.